Listed here are 25 T cell receptor beta chains from one sample, sequenced in a study of T cells in Graves' hyperthyroidism and ophthalmopathy (dated 2019 in TCRdb). The protocol used for the library was multiplex PCR. Sequenced using an Illumina HiSeq 2000. Amplification of TCR beta CDR3 regions was carried out from RNA transcripts. The TCR CDR3 was subjected to a first round of RT-PCR using the HTBI primer set and the Qiagen OneStep RT-PCR kit. In-frame beta chains were kept once TCRdb had trimmed the public reads at Q25 with fastp and called clones with MiXCR. Rows are combined by CDR3 protein, so each entry shows the most common genes and DNA. The table for this sample lists 250,000 to 300,000 distinct CDR3 sequences; 13% of them were counted only once. Clones ranked in the top ten supply roughly 8.5% of the sample. Sequenced input: blood. The receptors were sampled from a woman in her thirties with Graves' hyperthyroidism that later progressed to Graves' ophthalmopathy.

At least ten counts were recorded for this clonotype. The chain recombines TRBV5-1 with TRBJ2-7; no clear D gene. Germline values: CDR1 SGHRS, CDR2 YFSETQ. The CDR3 has 11 amino acids. Trimming pared 3 bases from V and 5 bases from J, leaving 6 bases between. The CDR3 DNA follows: TGCGCCAGCAGCTATCGGGACGAGCAGTACTTC. Translated, it gives CASSYRDEQYF.

Ten or more counts support this clonotype. This chain connects TRBV20-1 to TRBJ2-1; 8 positions match TRBD1. The V gene's germline CDR1 is DFQATT and CDR2 SNEGSKA (reference sequence). The CDR3 runs 11 residues. Trimming at V came to 6 bases and at J to 9 bases, leaving 4 bases not matched to a gene. The CDR3 DNA sequence: TGCAGTGCGGGGGGACAGGTTGAGCAGTTCTTC. Its protein is CSAGGQVEQFF.

This chain links TRBV28 with TRBJ2-3; D is uncertain. Germline-derived CDR1 and CDR2 are MDHEN and SYDVKM. This CDR3 is built from 13 residues. V was cut by 3 bases and J by 2 bases, with 6 bases left in between. CDR3 sequence: CASSFPDTDTQYF. The DNA for the CDR3 is TGTGCCAGCAGTTTCCCGGACACAGATACGCAGTATTTT.

At least ten counts were recorded for this clonotype. CDR3 DNA sequence: TGTGCCAGCAGTCACCGTGGGACAGGGGGGCAGCCCCAGCATTTT. As protein: CASSHRGTGGQPQHF. The chain recombines TRBV6-2 or TRBV6-3 with TRBJ1-5; TRBD1 matches 11 bases. From germline, CDR1 is MNHEY and CDR2 SVGEGT. Trimming took 5 bases from V and 7 from J; bases not matched to a gene: 7. CDR3 size: 15 residues.

This clonotype has more than one count but fewer than ten. V usage is TRBV6-2 or TRBV6-3 and J usage is TRBJ2-3; D unclear. This CDR3 region has 17 residues. Germline loops: CDR1 MNHEY, CDR2 SVGEGT. V was clipped by 8 bases and J by 1 base, with 22 bases between them. The chain's CDR3 is CASRAGFVGPGTDTQYF. CDR3 bases: TGTGCCAGCCGAGCAGGATTTGTTGGGCCGGGCACAGATACGCAGTATTTT.

This clonotype has more than one count but fewer than ten. The chain carries TRBV19 and TRBJ1-5; no reliable D call. This CDR3 region has 15 residues. Germline CDR1 is LNHDA and CDR2 is SQIVND (reference sequence). V lost 3 bases, J lost 3 bases, and 12 bases lay in between. The DNA for the CDR3 is TGTGCCAGTAGTATTTCCGGGCGGTACAATCAGCCCCAGCATTTT. It codes for CASSISGRYNQPQHF.

CDR3 residues: CASSQGLDIRRGLAEETQYF. In DNA form, the CDR3 reads TGTGCCAGCAGCCAAGGGCTGGACATAAGGAGGGGACTAGCGGAAGAGACCCAGTACTTC. The J gene is TRBJ2-5, the V gene TRBV4-2; TRBD2 matches at 11 bases. Germline V gene lookup returns CDR1 LGHNA and CDR2 YNFKEQ. The V segment lost 1 base and the J segment 3 bases; nucleotides outside the gene matches: 16. This CDR3 contains 20 residues.

This clonotype was detected ten times or more. The rearrangement links TRBV7-2 to TRBJ2-3; 14 nucleotides agree with TRBD2. This CDR3 has 16 residues. Unmatched junction bases numbered 8, after V lost 4 bases and J lost 8 bases. Germline assignment: CDR1 SGHTA and CDR2 FQGNSA. The DNA for the CDR3 is TGTGCCAGCAGCTCAGGACTAGCGGGAGGACAGGGTACGCAGTATTTT. It codes for CASSSGLAGGQGTQYF.

This clonotype has at least ten counts. The chain couples TRBV7-9 to TRBJ2-5; D is unclear. The CDR3 sequence is 13 residues long. The germline V and J ends were trimmed by 7 bases and 4 bases, with 13 bases remaining between them. Germline CDR1 reads SEHNR; CDR2 reads FQNEAQ (reference sequence). The CDR3 is CASTPQGRETQYF. The CDR3 nucleotides are TGTGCCAGCACCCCCCAAGGACGAGAGACCCAGTACTTC.

The chain carries TRBV20-1 and TRBJ1-4; D call uncertain. Germline CDR1 is DFQATT and CDR2 is SNEGSKA (reference sequence). The CDR3 runs 14 residues. Trimming shortened V by 6 bases and J by 0 bases, and 11 bases separated the two germline ends. The CDR3 nucleotides are TGCAGTGCCCGAAGCCCCTCAACTAATGAAAAACTGTTTTTT. Its protein product is CSARSPSTNEKLFF.

This clonotype was counted only a few times. The V call is TRBV4-3, the J call TRBJ2-3; TRBD2 matches at 8 bases. The V and J ends lost 1 base and 5 bases, in that order; junction bases with no gene match: 14. This CDR3 region has 18 residues. CDR1 is LGHNA, CDR2 YSLEER, per germline. DNA of the CDR3: TGCGCCAGCAGCCAAGGGGGGCGGGCGGGAGGCCATCAAGATACGCAGTATTTT. Translated: CASSQGGRAGGHQDTQYF.

This clonotype was counted many times. The chain employs TRBV24-1 and TRBJ2-3; no reliable D call. The CDR3 length is 13 residues. The V end was cut by 4 bases, the J end by 4 bases, with 8 bases between. Germline V gives CDR1 KGHDR, CDR2 SFDVKD. DNA for the CDR3: TGTGCCACCAGTGACCCGTATCCAGATACGCAGTATTTT. Amino acid sequence: CATSDPYPDTQYF.

This clonotype was seen many times. V is TRBV28 and J is TRBJ2-7, with D possibly matching TRBD2 (6 bases). The CDR3 sequence is 11 residues long. CDR1 is MDHEN, CDR2 SYDVKM, per germline. Written as DNA, the CDR3 is TGTGGAAGCGGGCCCTCCTACGAGCAGTACTTC. Translation gives CGSGPSYEQYF.

This clonotype was seen a handful of times. The chain joins TRBV4-1 to TRBJ1-2; D is uncertain. The CDR3 length is 15 residues. Germline CDR1 reads MGHRA; CDR2 reads YSYEKL. Trimming left V 1 base short and J 4 bases short, with 13 bases between. The CDR3 reads CASSQVETLGYGYTF. The CDR3 DNA sequence: TGCGCCAGCAGCCAAGTTGAGACCTTAGGCTATGGCTACACCTTC.

The chain carries TRBV19 and TRBJ1-1; a weak D match, TRBD1 (5 bases). V was shortened by 6 bases and J by 5 bases, with 16 bases between the two germline ends. This CDR3 region has 14 residues. Germline V lookup: CDR1 LNHDA, CDR2 SQIVND (reference sequence). The CDR3 loop reads CASRRDAVRTEAFF. CDR3 nucleotide sequence: TGTGCCAGTAGAAGGGACGCCGTAAGGACTGAAGCTTTCTTT.

This clonotype was counted ten times or more. This rearrangement joins TRBV7-8 to TRBJ1-5; D call uncertain. This CDR3 is 13 amino acids long. Looked up from germline, CDR1 is SGHVS and CDR2 is FQNEAQ. Trimming cost V 5 bases and J 7 bases, with 12 bases left between them. As DNA, the CDR3 is TGTGCCAGCAGCGGAGGCCTCGGGCAGCCCCAGCATTTT. Protein product: CASSGGLGQPQHF.

There are many counts of this clonotype. The J gene is TRBJ2-3, the V gene TRBV2, with no clear D. Trimming removed 3 bases at V and 5 bases at J, with 9 bases between. CDR3 length: 13 residues. Germline CDR1 and CDR2: SNHLY and FYNNEI. The CDR3 loop reads CASSDPLVDTQYF. In DNA, the CDR3 is TGTGCCAGCAGTGATCCTCTAGTAGATACGCAGTATTTT.

This clonotype appeared many times. This rearrangement joins TRBV3-1 to TRBJ2-5; 11 bases agree with TRBD2. This CDR3 is built from 16 residues. From germline, CDR1 is LGHDT and CDR2 YNNKEL (reference sequence). With 0 bases clipped from V and 2 bases from J, the junction kept 2 bases outside the gene matches. The CDR3 sequence is CASSQERTSGQETQYF. DNA for the CDR3: TGTGCCAGCAGCCAAGAGCGGACTAGCGGGCAAGAGACCCAGTACTTC.

This clonotype occurred many times. The chain has TRBV10-3 and TRBJ2-2, with a tentative D call TRBD1 (6 bases). Trimming pared 4 bases from V and 0 bases from J, leaving 15 bases between. This CDR3 is 17 amino acids long. Germline V gives CDR1 ENHRY, CDR2 SYGVKD. CDR3 nucleotides: TGTGCCATCAGTGGAGGGGGACCAGGCGCGAACACCGGGGAGCTGTTTTTT. This sequence encodes CAISGGGPGANTGELFF.

This clonotype was seen many times. This chain links TRBV5-1 with TRBJ2-3; D could derive from TRBD1 or TRBD2 (5 bases each). Germline lookup yields CDR1 SGHRS and CDR2 YFSETQ. CDR3 size: 17 residues. Trimming left V 0 bases short and J 0 bases short, with 14 bases between. The CDR3 DNA reads TGCGCCAGCAGCTTGGGTTATCGGGGCCCTAGCACAGATACGCAGTATTTT. Amino acids: CASSLGYRGPSTDTQYF.

The J gene is TRBJ1-3, the V gene TRBV7-9; D not resolved. Germline V gene lookup returns CDR1 SEHNR and CDR2 FQNEAQ (reference sequence). The CDR3 loop spans 16 amino acids. Trimming cost V 5 bases and J 0 bases, with 14 bases left between them. CDR3 sequence (DNA): TGTGCCAGCAGCGGCAGCCCCAAGAGCTCTGGAAACACCATATATTTT. This codes for CASSGSPKSSGNTIYF. Full variable domain (rest looked up from reference TRBV7-9 and TRBJ1-3): DTGVSQNPRHKITKRGQNVTFRCDPISEHNRLYWYRQTLGQGPEFLTYFQNEAQLEKSRLLSDRFSAERPKGSFSTLEIQRTEQGDSAMYLCASSGSPKSSGNTIYFGEGSWLTVV.

This clonotype was picked up many times. The rearrangement uses TRBV27 and TRBJ2-7; 10 positions match TRBD2. The germline CDR1 and CDR2 sequences are MNHEY and SMNVEV (reference sequence). V lost 6 bases to trimming and J lost 8 bases; unmatched junction nucleotides: 13. The CDR3 is 15 amino acids. CDR3: CASRSSGRGWVQQYF. CDR3 bases: TGTGCCAGCAGGTCTAGCGGGAGAGGGTGGGTGCAGCAGTACTTC.

The sample holds many counts of this clonotype. The genes are TRBV20-1 and TRBJ2-7, with D perhaps assigned TRBD1 or TRBD2 (5 bases each). This CDR3 is built from 11 residues. V dropped 2 bases and J dropped 8 bases, with 10 bases sitting between them. The germline V gene has CDR1 DFQATT and CDR2 SNEGSKA (reference sequence). CDR3 protein: CSARRADKQYF. The CDR3 DNA reads as TGCAGTGCTAGACGAGCGGACAAGCAGTACTTC.

The chain combines TRBV29-1 with TRBJ2-2, with D possibly matching TRBD2 (6 bases). Trimming cost V 6 bases and J 1 base, with 15 bases left between them. CDR3 length equals 15 residues. Germline CDR1 SQVTM, CDR2 ANQGSEA. The CDR3 spells CSVTISSENTGELFF. CDR3 DNA sequence: TGCAGCGTCACGATTTCTAGCGAGAACACCGGGGAGCTGTTTTTT.

This clonotype was seen repeatedly, ten times or more. The rearrangement uses TRBV5-6 and TRBJ2-7; D is perhaps TRBD2 (6 bases). CDR3 length: 15 amino acids. Trimming removed 4 bases from V and 6 bases from J, with 20 bases in between. CDR1 and CDR2 (germline): SGHDT, YYEEEE. The CDR3 sequence: CASSAGRHSRAEQYF. DNA for the CDR3: TGTGCCAGCAGCGCGGGACGGCACTCCCGAGCCGAGCAGTACTTC.